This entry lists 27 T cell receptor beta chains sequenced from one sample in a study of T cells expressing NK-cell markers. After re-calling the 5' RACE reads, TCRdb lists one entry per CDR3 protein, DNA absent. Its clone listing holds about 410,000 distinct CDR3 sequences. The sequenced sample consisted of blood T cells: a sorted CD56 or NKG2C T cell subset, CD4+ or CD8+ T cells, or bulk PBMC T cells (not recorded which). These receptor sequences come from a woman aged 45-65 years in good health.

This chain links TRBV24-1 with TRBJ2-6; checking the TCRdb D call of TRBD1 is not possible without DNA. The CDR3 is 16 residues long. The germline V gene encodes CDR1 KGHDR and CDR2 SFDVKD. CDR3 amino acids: CATSGAGVSGANVLTF.

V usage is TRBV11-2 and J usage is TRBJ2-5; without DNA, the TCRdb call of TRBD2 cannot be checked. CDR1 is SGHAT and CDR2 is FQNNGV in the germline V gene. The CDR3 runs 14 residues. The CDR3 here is CASSPSPSLETQYF.

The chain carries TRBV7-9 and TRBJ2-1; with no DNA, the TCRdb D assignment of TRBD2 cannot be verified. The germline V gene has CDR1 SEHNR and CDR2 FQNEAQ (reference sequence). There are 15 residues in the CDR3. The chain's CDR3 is CASSQEGEPYNEQFF.

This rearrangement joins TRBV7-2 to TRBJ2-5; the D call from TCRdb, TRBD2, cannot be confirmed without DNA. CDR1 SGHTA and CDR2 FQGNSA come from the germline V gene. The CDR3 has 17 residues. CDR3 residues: CASSQPVGLAGEETQYF. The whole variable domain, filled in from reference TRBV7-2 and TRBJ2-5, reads GAGVSQSPSNKVTEKGKDVELRCDPISGHTALYWYRQSLGQGLEFLIYFQGNSAPDKSGLPSDRFSAERTGGSVSTLTIQRTQQEDSAVYLCASSQPVGLAGEETQYFGPGTRLLVL.

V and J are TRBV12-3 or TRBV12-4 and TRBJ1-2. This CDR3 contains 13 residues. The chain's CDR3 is CASSFGLGNGYTF.

This CDR3 reads CASSLGQVSDEQYF. The V and J genes are TRBV5-1 and TRBJ2-7; checking the TCRdb D call of TRBD1 is not possible without DNA. The CDR3 loop spans 14 amino acids. In germline, CDR1 is SGHRS, CDR2 YFSETQ.

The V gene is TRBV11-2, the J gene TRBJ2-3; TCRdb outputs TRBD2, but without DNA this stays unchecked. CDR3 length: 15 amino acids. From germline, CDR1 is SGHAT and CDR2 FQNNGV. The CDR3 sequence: CASSLDDLAGDTQYF.

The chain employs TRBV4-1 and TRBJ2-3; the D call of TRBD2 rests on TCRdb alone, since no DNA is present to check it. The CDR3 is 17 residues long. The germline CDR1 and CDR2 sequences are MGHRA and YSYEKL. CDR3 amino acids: CASSQRSSGSLTDTQYF.

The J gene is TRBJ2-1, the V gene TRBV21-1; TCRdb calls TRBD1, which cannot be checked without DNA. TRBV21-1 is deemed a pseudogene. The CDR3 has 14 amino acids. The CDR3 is CASSKASWRHEQFF.

CDR3 region: CAGRDRRNIQYF. The chain recombines TRBV11-3 with TRBJ2-4; the D call from TCRdb, TRBD1, cannot be confirmed without DNA. CDR1 is SGHNT, CDR2 YENEEA, per germline. The CDR3 has 12 residues.

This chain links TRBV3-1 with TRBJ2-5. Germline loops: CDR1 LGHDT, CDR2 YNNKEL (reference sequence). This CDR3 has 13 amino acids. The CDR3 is CASSQQRIETQYF.

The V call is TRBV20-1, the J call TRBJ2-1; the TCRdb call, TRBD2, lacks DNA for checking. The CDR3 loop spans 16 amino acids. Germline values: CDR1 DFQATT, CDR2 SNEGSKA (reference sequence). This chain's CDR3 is CSAPSGLAEIYNEQFF.

This chain's CDR3 is CATSDYRAGGFETQYF. The chain joins TRBV24-1 to TRBJ2-5; the D gene TCRdb calls, TRBD2, cannot be checked with no DNA. The CDR3 has 16 residues. Germline V gives CDR1 KGHDR, CDR2 SFDVKD.

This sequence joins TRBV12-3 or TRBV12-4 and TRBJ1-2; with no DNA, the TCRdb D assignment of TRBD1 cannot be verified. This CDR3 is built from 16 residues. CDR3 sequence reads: CASSRGDRQLNYGYTF.

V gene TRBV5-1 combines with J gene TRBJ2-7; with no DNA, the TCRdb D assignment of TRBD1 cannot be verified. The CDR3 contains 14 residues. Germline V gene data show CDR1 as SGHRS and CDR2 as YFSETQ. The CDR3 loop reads CASSLTAGFAEQYF.

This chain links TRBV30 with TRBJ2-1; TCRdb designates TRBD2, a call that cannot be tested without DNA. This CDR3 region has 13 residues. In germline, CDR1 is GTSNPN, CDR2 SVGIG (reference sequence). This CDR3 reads CAWSVREWNEQFF. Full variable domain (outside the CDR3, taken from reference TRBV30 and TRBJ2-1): SQTIHQWPATLVQPVGSPLSLECTVEGTSNPNLYWYRQAAGRGLQLLFYSVGIGQISSEVPQNLSASRPQDRQFILSSKKLLLSDSGFYLCAWSVREWNEQFFGPGTRLTVL.

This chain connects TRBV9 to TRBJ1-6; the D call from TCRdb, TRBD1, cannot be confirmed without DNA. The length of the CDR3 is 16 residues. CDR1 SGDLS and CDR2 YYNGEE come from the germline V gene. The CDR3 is CASSVDRTRGNSPLHF.

The CDR3 reads CSARDRPFGPQHF. The chain recombines TRBV20-1 with TRBJ1-5. This CDR3 spans 13 amino acids. Germline V CDR1 and CDR2: DFQATT, SNEGSKA (reference sequence).

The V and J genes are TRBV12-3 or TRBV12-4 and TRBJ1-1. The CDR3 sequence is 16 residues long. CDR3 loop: CASSPRLRAEDTEAFF.

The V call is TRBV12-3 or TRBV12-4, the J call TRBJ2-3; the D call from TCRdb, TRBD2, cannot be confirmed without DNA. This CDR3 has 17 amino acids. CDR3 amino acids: CASSQGRVAGNTDTQYF.

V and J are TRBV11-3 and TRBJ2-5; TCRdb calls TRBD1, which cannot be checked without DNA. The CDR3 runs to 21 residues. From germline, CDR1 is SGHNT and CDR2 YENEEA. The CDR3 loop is CASSLGSRIWTDLNSQETQYF.

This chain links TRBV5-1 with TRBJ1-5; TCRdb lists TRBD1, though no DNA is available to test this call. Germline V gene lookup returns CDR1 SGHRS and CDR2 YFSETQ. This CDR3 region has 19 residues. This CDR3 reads CASSLASDRTPRSNQPQHF.

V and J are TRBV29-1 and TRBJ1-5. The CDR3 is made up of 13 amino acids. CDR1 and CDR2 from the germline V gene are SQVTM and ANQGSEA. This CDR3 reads CSVGGTVNQPQHF.

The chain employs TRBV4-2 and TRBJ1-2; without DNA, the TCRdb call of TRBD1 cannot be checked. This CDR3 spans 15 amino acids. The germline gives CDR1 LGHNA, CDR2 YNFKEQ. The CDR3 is CASSQGPKGDYGYTF.

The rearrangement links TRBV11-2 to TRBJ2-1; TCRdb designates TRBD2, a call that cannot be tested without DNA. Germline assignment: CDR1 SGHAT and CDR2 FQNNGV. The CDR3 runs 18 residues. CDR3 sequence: CASSLVALSANSYNEQFF.

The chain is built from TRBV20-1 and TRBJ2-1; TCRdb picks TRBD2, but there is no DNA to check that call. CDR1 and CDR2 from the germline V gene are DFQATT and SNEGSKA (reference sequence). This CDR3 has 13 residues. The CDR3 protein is CSATRLAFNEQFF.

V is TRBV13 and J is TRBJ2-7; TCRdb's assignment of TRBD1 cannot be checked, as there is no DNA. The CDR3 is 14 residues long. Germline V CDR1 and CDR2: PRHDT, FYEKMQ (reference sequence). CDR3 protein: CASSLLGKGYEQYF.